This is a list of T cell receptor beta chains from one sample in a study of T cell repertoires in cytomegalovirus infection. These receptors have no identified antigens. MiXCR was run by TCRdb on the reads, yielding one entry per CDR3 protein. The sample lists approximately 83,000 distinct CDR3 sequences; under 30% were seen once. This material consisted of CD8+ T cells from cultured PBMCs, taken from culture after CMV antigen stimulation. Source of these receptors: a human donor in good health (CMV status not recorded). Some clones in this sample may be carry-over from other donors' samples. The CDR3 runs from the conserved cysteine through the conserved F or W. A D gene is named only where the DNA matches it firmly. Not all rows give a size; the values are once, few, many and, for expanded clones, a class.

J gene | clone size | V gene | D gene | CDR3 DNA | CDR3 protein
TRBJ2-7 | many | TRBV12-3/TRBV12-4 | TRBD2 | TGTGCCAGCAGTGGAACCCTAGCGGGAGGGTCCTACGAGCAGTACTTC | CASSGTLAGGSYEQYF
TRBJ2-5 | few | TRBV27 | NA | TGTGCCAGCAGCAAGCAGAAAGGGGTCTCGTGGGAGACCCAGTACTTC | CASSKQKGVSWETQYF
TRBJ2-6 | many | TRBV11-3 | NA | TGTGCCAGCAGCCCTTTCGACTCTGGGGCCAACGTCCTGACTTTC | CASSPFDSGANVLTF
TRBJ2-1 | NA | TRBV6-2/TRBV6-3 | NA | TGTGCCAGCAGTTACTCGGGGAGGTCTACCCGGGAGTTCTTC | CASSYSGRSTREFF
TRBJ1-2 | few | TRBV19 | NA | TGTGCCAGTGGAACAGGGATACCCTATGGCTACACCTTC | CASGTGIPYGYTF
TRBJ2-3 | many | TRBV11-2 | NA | TGTGCCAGCAGGAGAAGTGCAGATACGCAGTATTTT | CASRRSADTQYF
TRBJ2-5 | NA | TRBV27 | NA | TGTGCCAGCAGTCCTTCGGAGGCGTACCAAGAGACCCAGTACTTC | CASSPSEAYQETQYF
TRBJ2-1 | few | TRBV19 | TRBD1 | TGTGCCAGTAGTCATACAGGGGGTTGGAATGAGCAGTTCTTC | CASSHTGGWNEQFF
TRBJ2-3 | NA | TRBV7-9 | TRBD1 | TGTGCCAGCAGCTTACTAGGGACAGGTGAATATACGCAGTATTTT | CASSLLGTGEYTQYF
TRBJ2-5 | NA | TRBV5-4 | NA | TGTGCCAGCAGCTTGGAGGGGAAACAAGAGACCCAGTACTTC | CASSLEGKQETQYF
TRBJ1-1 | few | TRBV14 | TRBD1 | TGTGCCAGCAGCCAAGCTACCGGGACAGGGATGGGCACTGAAGCTTTCTTT | CASSQATGTGMGTEAFF
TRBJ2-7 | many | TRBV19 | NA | TGTGCCAGTAGTCTCGTATTTTCCTACGAGCAGTACTTC | CASSLVFSYEQYF
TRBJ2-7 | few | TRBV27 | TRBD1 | TGTGCCAGCAGTTTATCGAGGGACAGGGTATACGAGCAGTACTTC | CASSLSRDRVYEQYF
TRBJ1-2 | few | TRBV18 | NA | TGTGCCAGCTCCCCGCCCGGGTATGATGGCTACACCTTC | CASSPPGYDGYTF
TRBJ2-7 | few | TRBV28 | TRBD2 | TGTGCCAGCAGTTTAACGCCTAGCGGGGGCTACGAGCAGTACTTC | CASSLTPSGGYEQYF
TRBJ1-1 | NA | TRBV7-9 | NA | TGTGCCAGCAGCTCAGCGGGGAGAGAAGCTTTCTTT | CASSSAGREAFF
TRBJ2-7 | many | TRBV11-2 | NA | TGTGCCAGCAGCTCGGACAAGCACTCCTACGAGCAGTACTTC | CASSSDKHSYEQYF
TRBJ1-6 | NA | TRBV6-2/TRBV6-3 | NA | TGTGCCAGCACCTTCGGGAGAGGGCCGGGTAATTCACCCCTCCACTTT | CASTFGRGPGNSPLHF
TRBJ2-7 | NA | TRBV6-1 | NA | TGTGCCAGCAGCCCCATTATGGGGACCCACGAGCAGTACTTC | CASSPIMGTHEQYF
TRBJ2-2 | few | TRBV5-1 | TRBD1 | TGCGCCAGCAGCTTGCGGCAGGGGGCCGGGGAGCTGTTTTTT | CASSLRQGAGELFF
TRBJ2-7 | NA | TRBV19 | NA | TGTGCCAGTAGTATTGGGTACGAGCAGTACTTC | CASSIGYEQYF
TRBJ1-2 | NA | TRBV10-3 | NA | TGTGCCATCAGTGAGCCCGGCAACAGGGCTCACTATGGCTACACCTTC | CAISEPGNRAHYGYTF
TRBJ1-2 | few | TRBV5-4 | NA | TGTGCCTCCACTCCACAGGACGCTAACTATGGCTACACCTTC | CASTPQDANYGYTF
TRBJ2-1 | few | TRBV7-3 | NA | TGTGCCAGCAGCCTCAAGAGCTCCTACAATGAGCAGTTCTTC | CASSLKSSYNEQFF
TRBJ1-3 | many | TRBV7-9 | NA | TGTGCCAGCAGCCCACCGACAGGACCCTCTGGAAACACCATATATTTT | CASSPPTGPSGNTIYF
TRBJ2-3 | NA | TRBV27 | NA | TGTGCCAGCAGTTTATCATTGCTAGCAACAGATACGCAGTATTTT | CASSLSLLATDTQYF
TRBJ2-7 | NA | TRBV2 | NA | TGTGCCAGCAGTGAGGTTGGGAGGAGCTCCTACGAGCAGTACTTC | CASSEVGRSSYEQYF
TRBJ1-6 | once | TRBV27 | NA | TGTGCCAGCAGTTGGGTAGGGCGACCCCTCCACTTT | CASSWVGRPLHF
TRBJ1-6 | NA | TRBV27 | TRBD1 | TGTGCCAGCAGTTCCCCGGGGACAGGCGGTAATAATTCACCCCTCCACTTT | CASSSPGTGGNNSPLHF
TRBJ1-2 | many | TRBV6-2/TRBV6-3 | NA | TGTGCCAGCAGCTACACCATCAGGGACTCGAGGGGCTACACCTTC | CASSYTIRDSRGYTF
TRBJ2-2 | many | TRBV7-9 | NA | TGTGCCAGCCTCGTCACGGGAGCGAACACCGGGGAGCTGTTTTTT | CASLVTGANTGELFF
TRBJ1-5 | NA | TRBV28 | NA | TGTGCCAGCGCGGTCGACAATCAGCCCCAGCATTTT | CASAVDNQPQHF
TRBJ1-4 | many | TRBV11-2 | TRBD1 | TGTGCCAGCAGAAAGTGGGACAGTGAAAAACTGTTTTTT | CASRKWDSEKLFF
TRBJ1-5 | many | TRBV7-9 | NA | TGTGCCAGCAGCCCTGCGTCCAATCAGCCCCAGCATTTT | CASSPASNQPQHF
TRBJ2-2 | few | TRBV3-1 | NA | TGTGCCAGCAGCCCTCGATGGGATCTTAGCGGCACCGGGGAGCTGTTTTTT | CASSPRWDLSGTGELFF
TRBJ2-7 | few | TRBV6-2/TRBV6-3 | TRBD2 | TGTGCCAGCAGTTACTCGACCCTTCCTCGGGAGGGCAGAGAGTACGAGCAGTACTTC | CASSYSTLPREGREYEQYF
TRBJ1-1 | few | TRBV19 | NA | TGTGCCAGTAGTATGGGCGGACTGTCGAACACTGAAGCTTTCTTT | CASSMGGLSNTEAFF
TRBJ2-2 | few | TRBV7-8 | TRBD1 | TGTGCCAGCAGCAACCCGGGACAGGTTGCGAACACCGGGGAGCTGTTTTTT | CASSNPGQVANTGELFF
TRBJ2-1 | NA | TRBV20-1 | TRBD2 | TGCAGTGCTAGCCTAGCGGTAACCTACAATGAGCAGTTCTTC | CSASLAVTYNEQFF
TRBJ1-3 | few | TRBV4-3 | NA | TGCGCCAGCAGCCAAGAATTCGAACTCTCTGGAAACACCATATATTTT | CASSQEFELSGNTIYF
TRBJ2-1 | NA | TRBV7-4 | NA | TGTGCCAGCAGCTCAGCAGATGAGCAGTTCTTC | CASSSADEQFF
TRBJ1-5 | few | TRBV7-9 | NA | TGTGCCAGCAGCCCCCTTGGTGGTACGGGCACTTCCCAGCATTTT | CASSPLGGTGTSQHF
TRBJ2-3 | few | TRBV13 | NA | TGTGCCAGCAGCCCTCGGTGGGGAGATACGCAGTATTTT | CASSPRWGDTQYF
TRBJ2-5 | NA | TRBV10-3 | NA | TGTGCCATCAGTGACCCACAGGGATTCTCCCAAGAGACCCAGTACTTC | CAISDPQGFSQETQYF
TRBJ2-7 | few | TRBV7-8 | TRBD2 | TGTGCCAGCAGCTTAGGCCCTAGCGGGAGCTATGTCTCCCCTTACGAGCAGTACTTC | CASSLGPSGSYVSPYEQYF
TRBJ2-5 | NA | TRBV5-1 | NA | TGCGCCAGCAGCCTACTGGAAGTTCAAGAGACCCAGTACTTC | CASSLLEVQETQYF
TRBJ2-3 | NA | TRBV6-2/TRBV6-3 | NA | TGTGCCAGCCAAATCGGCGGGGGCCGTAGAGATACGCAGTATTTT | CASQIGGGRRDTQYF
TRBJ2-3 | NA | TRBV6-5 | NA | TGTGCCAGACTGACCCACACAGATACGCAGTATTTT | CARLTHTDTQYF
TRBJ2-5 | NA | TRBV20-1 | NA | TGCAGTGCTAGAGTTAGCGAAGCAGAGACCCAGTACTTC | CSARVSEAETQYF
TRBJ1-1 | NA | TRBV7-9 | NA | TGTGCCAGCAGCCGGGAGTCAGTCTTT | CASSRESVF
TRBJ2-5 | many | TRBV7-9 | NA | TGTGCCAGCAGCTTAGCGCCCATGGCAAAGCGGTGTTTTTTTGAGACCCAGTACTTC | CASSLAPMAKRCFFETQYF
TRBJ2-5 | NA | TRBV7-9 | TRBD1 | TGTGCCAGCAGCTCACAGGGGAGCAAAGAGACCCAGTACTTC | CASSSQGSKETQYF
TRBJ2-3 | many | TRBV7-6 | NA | TGTGCCAGCAGCTTAGATCCCGCCGGAACTAGCACAGATACGCAGTATTTT | CASSLDPAGTSTDTQYF
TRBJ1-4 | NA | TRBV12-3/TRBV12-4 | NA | TGTGCCATCAGGGACTCACCTGAAGAAAAACTGTTTTTT | CAIRDSPEEKLFF